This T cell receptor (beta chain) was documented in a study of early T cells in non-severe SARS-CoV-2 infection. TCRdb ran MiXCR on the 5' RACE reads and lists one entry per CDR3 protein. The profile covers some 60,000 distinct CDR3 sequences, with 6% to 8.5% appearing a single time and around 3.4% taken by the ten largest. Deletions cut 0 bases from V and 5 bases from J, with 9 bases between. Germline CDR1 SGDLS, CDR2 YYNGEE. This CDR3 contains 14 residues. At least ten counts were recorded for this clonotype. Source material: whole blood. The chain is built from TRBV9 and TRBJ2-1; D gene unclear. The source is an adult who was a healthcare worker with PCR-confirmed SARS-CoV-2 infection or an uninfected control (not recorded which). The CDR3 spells CASSVGRAHNEQFF. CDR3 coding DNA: TGTGCCAGCAGCGTAGGGCGCGCCCACAATGAGCAGTTCTTC.